The 28 T cell receptor beta chains in this list originate from one sample, sequenced in a study of T cell repertoires in cytomegalovirus infection. Via MiXCR, TCRdb re-called the reads, giving one row per CDR3 protein. The sample contains fewer than 650,000 distinct CDR3 sequences, approximately 40% of which appear only once. No antigen is known for these receptors. The sample was cultured PBMCs, taken from culture after CMV antigen stimulation. These receptors came from a human donor in good health (CMV status not recorded). Some clones in this sample may be carry-over from other donors' samples.

The chain has TRBV7-2 and TRBJ1-3; no firm D call. Germline loops: CDR1 SGHTA, CDR2 FQGNSA. Between the trimmed V and J ends, which lost 5 bases and 0 bases, there was a span of 11 bases. This CDR3 region has 15 residues. The CDR3 loop is CASSPRTASGNTIYF. DNA of the CDR3: TGTGCCAGCAGCCCTAGGACGGCCTCTGGAAACACCATATATTTT.

In its sample, this clonotype was seen many times. The rearrangement links TRBV7-2 to TRBJ1-6; D is ambiguous. Deletions cut 2 bases from V and 7 bases from J, with 6 bases between. The CDR3 is made up of 13 amino acids. The V gene's germline CDR1 is SGHTA and CDR2 FQGNSA. The CDR3 sequence is CASSLWRNSPLHF. In DNA, the CDR3 is TGTGCCAGCAGCTTATGGAGAAATTCACCCCTCCACTTT.

The chain carries TRBV7-9 and TRBJ2-5; perhaps TRBD1 as D (6 bases). This CDR3 is built from 15 residues. V dropped 6 bases and J dropped 5 bases, with 19 bases sitting between them. Germline loops: CDR1 SEHNR, CDR2 FQNEAQ (reference sequence). CDR3: CASRDRKQGEETQYF. CDR3 nucleotides: TGTGCCAGCAGGGATAGAAAACAGGGAGAGGAGACCCAGTACTTC.

The chain carries TRBV7-9 and TRBJ2-5; 8 bases are a match to TRBD2. With 6 bases clipped from V and 2 bases from J, the junction kept 17 bases outside the gene matches. The germline V gene has CDR1 SEHNR and CDR2 FQNEAQ (reference sequence). This CDR3 spans 18 amino acids. The CDR3 sequence is CASSSSPLQRGPQETQYF. The CDR3 DNA reads TGTGCCAGCAGTTCCAGCCCTTTACAGCGGGGGCCTCAAGAGACCCAGTACTTC.

Worth noting for this clonotype: A much more abundant neighbour one base away suggests this may be a read error. This chain connects TRBV7-2 to TRBJ2-3; D unclear. TRBJ1-5 matches the DNA end more closely, so the J call is doubtful. Germline assignment: CDR1 SGHTA and CDR2 FQGNSA. This CDR3 contains 16 residues. The CDR3 DNA sequence: TGTGCCAGCAGCTTATTGGATGGGCTCACCACAGATACGCAGCATTTT. It specifies CASSLLDGLTTDTQHF.

This clonotype has only one observation. At one of its ends the junction is not consistent with the germline gene, which may arise from a read error. The chain links TRBV29-1 to TRBJ2-1, with D perhaps TRBD2 (7 bases). The CDR3 loop spans 11 amino acids. Germline loops: CDR1 SQVTM, CDR2 ANQGSEA. CDR3 sequence: CSGGGWNELFF. CDR3 coding DNA: TGCAGTGGGGGGGGCTGGAATGAGCTGTTCTTC.

This clonotype was counted between two and nine times. The chain recombines TRBV7-2 with TRBJ2-1; tentative D call: TRBD1 (5 bases). V lost 1 base and J 5 bases, leaving 15 bases between the germline ends. Germline assignment: CDR1 SGHTA and CDR2 FQGNSA. CDR3 size: 16 residues. Here the CDR3 reads CASSLDRGVTHNEQFF. DNA for the CDR3: TGTGCCAGCAGCTTAGATAGGGGCGTTACCCACAATGAGCAGTTCTTC.

The V and J genes are TRBV2 and TRBJ2-7, with 7 bases aligning to TRBD2. This CDR3 contains 14 residues. Looked up from germline, CDR1 is SNHLY and CDR2 is FYNNEI. The V gene end was trimmed by 6 bases and the J gene end by 4 bases; junction bases not matched to a gene: 9. CDR3 in DNA: TGTGCCAGCAGCGAGTATGCTAGCGGTTACGAGCAGTACTTC. Translating gives CASSEYASGYEQYF. Variable domain in full (rest from reference TRBV2 and TRBJ2-7): EPEVTQTPSHQVTQMGQEVILRCVPISNHLYFYWYRQILGQKVEFLVSFYNNEISEKSEIFDDQFSVERPDGSNFTLKIRSTKLEDSAMYFCASSEYASGYEQYFGPGTRLTVT.

This clonotype came up a few times. The chain carries TRBV7-4 and TRBJ2-7; D is possibly TRBD1 (6 bases). The CDR3 contains 12 residues. V was trimmed by 1 base and J by 12 bases, leaving 13 bases between them. Germline CDR1 reads SGHVT; CDR2 reads SQSDAQ. CDR3 DNA sequence: TGTGCCAGCAGCTTAGGGACAGAGCCCACGTACTTC. Its translation: CASSLGTEPTYF.

Only a few counts were recorded for this clonotype. The CDR3 sequence is CASSYSGGLSYEQYF. CDR3 nucleotides: TGTGCCAGCAGCTACAGCGGGGGTCTTTCCTACGAGCAGTACTTC. The genes are TRBV7-8 and TRBJ2-7, with 8 bases lining up with TRBD2. Per germline, CDR1 SGHVS and CDR2 FQNEAQ. The CDR3 length is 15 residues. The J segment lost 1 base and the V segment lost 4 bases, leaving 6 bases of the junction unmatched.

In this sample, this clonotype turned up a few times. The DNA of the CDR3 is TGTGCCAGCAGTTTTGATGCGACAGGGCGCTCCTATAATTCACCCCTCCACTTT. It yields the protein CASSFDATGRSYNSPLHF. The V call is TRBV28, the J call TRBJ1-6; 7 nucleotides line up with TRBD1. V was pared by 3 bases and J by 0 bases, with 8 bases of the junction left unmatched. Germline V CDR1 and CDR2: MDHEN, SYDVKM. This CDR3 contains 18 residues.

V usage is TRBV7-6 and J usage is TRBJ2-7; D possibly matches TRBD1 or TRBD2 (5 bases each). Trimming shortened V by 1 base and J by 4 bases, and 11 bases separated the two germline ends. The length of the CDR3 is 14 residues. Germline loops: CDR1 SGHVS, CDR2 FNYEAQ. The CDR3 is CASSLGGNRYEQYF. Here the CDR3 DNA reads TGTGCCAGCAGCTTAGGAGGGAACAGGTACGAGCAGTACTTC.

This clonotype was counted a few times. V usage is TRBV12-3 or TRBV12-4 and J usage is TRBJ1-1; possible D gene TRBD1, 6 bases. This CDR3 region has 11 residues. V lost 5 bases to trimming and J lost 7 bases, with 8 bases between them. As DNA, the CDR3 is TGTGCCAGCAGTACAGGGTATGAAGCTTTCTTT. Translating it yields CASSTGYEAFF.

The V and J genes are TRBV7-6 and TRBJ1-1; D is uncertain. V lost 1 base, J lost 0 bases, and 6 bases lay in between. The V gene's germline CDR1 is SGHVS and CDR2 FNYEAQ. The length of the CDR3 is 14 residues. CDR3 bases: TGTGCCAGCAGCTTAGAAAGGGTGAACACTGAAGCTTTCTTT. This encodes CASSLERVNTEAFF.

In DNA form, the CDR3 reads TGCGCCAGCAGCTCGGGACTAGCGGGAAGGTACCAAGAGACCCAGTACTTC. As protein: CASSSGLAGRYQETQYF. This chain links TRBV5-1 with TRBJ2-5; 13 nucleotides align to TRBD2. V shed 3 bases and J 0 bases; nucleotides not matched to a gene: 5. CDR3 length equals 17 residues. From germline, CDR1 is SGHRS and CDR2 YFSETQ.

The chain couples TRBV12-3 or TRBV12-4 to TRBJ2-3; D remains ambiguous. The CDR3 runs 12 residues. V lost 7 bases, J lost 4 bases, and 9 bases lay in between. The CDR3 region is CASTTAPDTQYF. CDR3 DNA: TGTGCCAGCACCACAGCGCCAGATACGCAGTATTTT.

The CDR3 region is CASGLRGYEQYF. The CDR3 nucleotides are TGTGCTAGTGGTCTCCGGGGCTACGAGCAGTACTTC. The rearrangement joins TRBV12-5 to TRBJ2-7; tentative D call: TRBD2 (5 bases). The CDR3 is made up of 12 amino acids. Trimming pared 5 bases from V and 3 bases from J, leaving 8 bases between. Germline CDR1 is LGHNT and CDR2 is FRNRAP.

The rearrangement joins TRBV7-8 to TRBJ2-7; 8 bases align to TRBD2. The V gene end was trimmed by 1 base and the J gene end by 10 bases; junction bases not matched to a gene: 6. Germline-derived CDR1 and CDR2 are SGHVS and FQNEAQ. The CDR3 extends over 13 amino acids. The CDR3 nucleotides are TGTGCCAGCAGCTTAGGGAGCGGGGGCGGACAGTACTTC. The encoded protein is CASSLGSGGGQYF.

The CDR3 loop reads CASSYRHRGETQYF. DNA for the CDR3: TGTGCCAGCAGTTACCGGCATCGGGGAGAGACCCAGTACTTC. The chain employs TRBV6-2 or TRBV6-3 and TRBJ2-5; TRBD2 is a possible D gene (5 bases). The CDR3 is 14 residues long. The V end was cut by 2 bases, the J end by 4 bases, with 11 bases between. Germline V gene data show CDR1 as MNHEY and CDR2 as SVGEGT.

This clonotype occurred many times. J is TRBJ2-2 and V is TRBV7-2; D is perhaps TRBD2 (7 bases). Trimming shortened V by 5 bases and J by 2 bases, and 21 bases separated the two germline ends. The CDR3 runs 18 residues. CDR1 and CDR2 from the germline V gene are SGHTA and FQGNSA. The CDR3 loop reads CASSQKWGGRLNTGELFF. CDR3 sequence (DNA): TGTGCCAGCAGCCAAAAATGGGGGGGCCGTCTAAACACCGGGGAGCTGTTTTTT. The whole variable domain, remainder taken from reference TRBV7-2 and TRBJ2-2, is GAGVSQSPSNKVTEKGKDVELRCDPISGHTALYWYRQSLGQGLEFLIYFQGNSAPDKSGLPSDRFSAERTGGSVSTLTIQRTQQEDSAVYLCASSQKWGGRLNTGELFFGEGSRLTVL.

DNA for the CDR3: TGTGCCAGCACGGACGGTAATGAAAAACTGTTTTTT. Translation: CASTDGNEKLFF. The J gene is TRBJ1-4, the V gene TRBV28, with D unclear. Trimming pared 7 bases from V and 4 bases from J, leaving 7 bases between. The CDR3 extends over 12 amino acids. Germline lookup yields CDR1 MDHEN and CDR2 SYDVKM. The complete variable domain, with remaining parts taken from reference TRBV28 and TRBJ1-4, reads DVKVTQSSRYLVKRTGEKVFLECVQDMDHENMFWYRQDPGLGLRLIYFSYDVKMKEKGDIPEGYSVSREKKERFSLILESASTNQTSMYLCASTDGNEKLFFGSGTQLSVL.

The chain employs TRBV6-5 and TRBJ2-3, with 12 positions matching TRBD2. The CDR3 consists of 21 residues. J was trimmed by 0 bases and V by 0 bases; bases with no gene match: 13. Per the germline V gene, CDR1 is MNHEY and CDR2 is SVGAGI. CDR3 DNA sequence: TGTGCCAGCAGTTACTCCCTCCTAGCGGGGGGGCCGACGGTTAGCACAGATACGCAGTATTTT. Translated, it gives CASSYSLLAGGPTVSTDTQYF.

The chain recombines TRBV15 with TRBJ2-5; tentative D call: TRBD1 (6 bases). The CDR3 length is 16 residues. V shed 3 bases and J shed 5 bases, with 19 bases lying between them. The germline CDR1 and CDR2 sequences are LNHNV and YYDKDF (reference sequence). As DNA, the CDR3 is TGTGCCACCAGCAGCAACCGGGCGCAGGGGCGTGAGACCCAGTACTTC. Its protein product is CATSSNRAQGRETQYF.

Only a few counts were recorded for this clonotype. The rearrangement uses TRBV20-1 and TRBJ2-1, with D possibly TRBD2 on 6 matching bases. Trimming removed 6 bases at V and 0 bases at J, with 9 bases between. This CDR3 has 13 amino acids. Germline V gene lookup returns CDR1 DFQATT and CDR2 SNEGSKA (reference sequence). Here the CDR3 DNA reads TGCAGTGCAATGGACTACTCCTACAATGAGCAGTTCTTC. It specifies CSAMDYSYNEQFF.

Here the CDR3 DNA reads TGTGCCAGCCGGGGGCAGCTTGGGGGCTATGGCTACACCTTC. Protein: CASRGQLGGYGYTF. The gene calls are TRBV7-2 and TRBJ1-2; D possibly corresponds to TRBD1 (6 bases). This CDR3 region has 14 residues. Germline CDR1 reads SGHTA; CDR2 reads FQGNSA. V lost 8 bases, J lost 4 bases, and 17 bases lay in between.

The chain combines TRBV11-2 with TRBJ2-1, with 10 nucleotides matching TRBD2. Trimming removed 2 bases from V and 12 bases from J; junction bases left unmatched: 1. CDR1 is SGHAT and CDR2 is FQNNGV in the germline V gene. The CDR3 is 12 amino acids. CDR3 amino acids: CASSLIAGGQFF. The CDR3 bases are TGTGCCAGCAGCTTAATAGCGGGAGGGCAGTTCTTC.

There are many counts of this clonotype. This chain joins TRBV7-7 and TRBJ2-5; 7 bases align to TRBD1. The junction had 4 bases not matched to a gene; V was cut back by 5 bases and J by 1 base. The germline V gene encodes CDR1 SSHAT and CDR2 FNYEAQ (reference sequence). The CDR3 totals 14 residues. The chain's CDR3 is CASSLGTVQETQYF. The DNA for the CDR3 is TGTGCCAGCAGCCTCGGGACAGTCCAAGAGACCCAGTACTTC.

The V and J genes are TRBV19 and TRBJ1-2; D may be TRBD1 (5 bases). This CDR3 is built from 12 residues. In germline, CDR1 is LNHDA, CDR2 SQIVND (reference sequence). V was clipped by 5 bases and J by 4 bases, with 8 bases between them. The CDR3 DNA follows: TGTGCCAGTAGTCCGACAGCCTATGGCTACACCTTC. Translating gives CASSPTAYGYTF.